The subject of this entry is one T cell receptor (beta chain). Data came from immunoSEQ multiplex PCR; TCRdb stores just in-frame clones and leaves some out. The data hold more than 120,000 clones, with approximately 86% observed a single time. This sample was included in a study of T cell responses to AZD1222 COVID-19 vaccine. Germline loops: CDR1 SEHNR, CDR2 FQNEAQ (reference sequence). Trimming took 2 bases from V and 0 from J, leaving 5 bases between them. The CDR3 length is 14 residues. The sequencing used peripheral blood, collected 28 days after the second dose of the MenACWY control vaccine. This receptor was identified in an adult who received the MenACWY meningococcal vaccine as a control. This chain links TRBV7-9 with TRBJ1-3; D not resolved. In DNA, the CDR3 is TGTGCCAGCAGCTTAATTTCCTCTGGAAACACCATATATTTT. This sequence encodes CASSLISSGNTIYF.